This T cell receptor beta chain appears in the sequencing data of a study of early T cells in non-severe SARS-CoV-2 infection (dated by TCRdb to about 2021). For the wider study: Because TCR sequencing relied on bulk RNA taken from unsorted whole blood, pairing of alpha and beta chains was not possible. What the work shows at the level of the full study, not this receptor alone: VDJdb matching was skewed toward anti-spike CD8 responses and likely underestimated virus-specific expansions, missing private and CD4 specificities.

This clonotype has ten or more counts. The specificity of this receptor is unknown. No base quality values were provided; no much bigger clone lies one nucleotide off. Reading the germline V gene gives CDR1 SGDLS and CDR2 YYNGEE. The junction shows trimming of 3 bases on V and 9 bases on J, plus 13 bases between the germline ends. The CDR3 holds 13 amino acids from the cysteine to the phenylalanine. Only the CDR3 DNA is retained, 39 bases long and in frame from the first base. The library was built by means of 5' RACE. Sequencing was performed on a NextSeq 500. Unique molecular identifiers were attached to individual cDNA molecules in the TCR library protocol so that sequencing error and PCR bias could be corrected. Sequencing covered both TCR alpha and beta chains, and within each sample the abundances of alpha and beta sequences were tightly co-correlated. The authors processed their data as follows. Decombinator V4 was used to perform V gene, J gene and CDR3 annotation of TCR sequences. TCRs were defined as expanded if a significant change between any two time points was detected under a Poisson model with p below 0.0001. Abundances of TCRs were expressed as counts per million after normalisation to the total number of TCRs sequenced in each sample. TRAV1-2 paired with TRAJ12, TRAJ20 or TRAJ33 defined MAIT TCRs, while TRAV10 paired with TRAJ18 defined iNKT TCRs. A search of VDJdb, accessed on 1 November 2021, was run for TCRs annotated to CMV, EBV and SARS-CoV-2, with TCRs annotated for multiple antigens excluded. The public sequencing data were trimmed at Q25 with fastp and processed into clonotypes with MiXCR by TCRdb, which kept only in-frame beta chains. Every distinct CDR3 protein forms one entry, paired with its most common genes and DNA. The V and J calls were not made by the authors but by TCRdb's processing. The sample has 50,000 to 65,000 distinct CDR3 sequences on record, roughly 18% of them singletons. Roughly 8.2% of the sample comes from the top ten.

The study was a case-control design nested within a healthcare worker cohort in London, UK, with weekly nasopharyngeal swab PCR tests and blood sampling. Healthcare workers were enrolled in the week of the UK lockdown, from 23 to 31 March 2020, and were followed every week for up to 16 weeks. Source: whole blood, taken at baseline. The V and J segments used are TRBV9 and TRBJ2-1; the D gene is tentatively TRBD1 or TRBD2, each matching 6 bases. This clonotype was obtained from an adult who was a healthcare worker with PCR-confirmed SARS-CoV-2 infection or an uninfected control (not recorded which). The DNA reads as follows: TGTGCCAGCAGCGGAGGAGGGGGAGGTGAGCAGTTCTTC. This codes for CASSGGGGGEQFF.